This T cell receptor (beta chain) appears in the sequencing data of a study of blood T cell repertoires in COVID-19. The overall study: Acute and convalescent COVID-19 specimens originated in the United States, Italy and Spain. Nucleic acid was either cDNA or gDNA, and it came from T cells, B-cell-depleted T cells, or PBMCs.

Original analysis: Nucleated cell counts were estimated from reference gene primer amplification. Method: immunoSEQ multiplex PCR; TCRdb's copy keeps in-frame clones and lacks some. V, J and clone size are taken as reported in that table, and D and trimming were inferred from the DNA itself. The table lists about 300,000 clones, over 85% of them singletons. Losses at the gene ends were 2 bases for V and 1 base for J; bases not matched to a gene: 1. This CDR3 region has 14 residues. Germline lookup yields CDR1 SGHRS and CDR2 YFSETQ. Seattle patient enrollment occurred during active infection, with longitudinal follow-up thereafter.

Sequenced input: peripheral blood. The clonotype originates from a woman aged 25 to 45 with COVID-19, enrolled during active disease. The rearrangement links TRBV5-1 to TRBJ2-7; 9 bases fit TRBD1. CDR3 sequence reads: CASSFGTGSYEQYF. The CDR3 nucleotides read TGCGCCAGCAGCTTTGGGACAGGGTCCTACGAGCAGTACTTC.